The next 20 T cell receptor beta chains were all read from a single sample in a study of a mutant IDH1 vaccine in newly diagnosed glioma. These TCRs' antigens remain unknown. As to time point: week 35, safety follow-up. In every dose of vaccine, 300 ug of mutant IDH1 20-mer peptide was given alongside topical imiquimod. TCRdb keeps only in-frame clones here, not all; method: immunoSEQ multiplex PCR. The table includes 70,000 or so clones, around 84% detected once. Specimen: PBMCs, collected from a glioma patient whose treatment included an IDH1 peptide vaccine. The origin of the receptors is a man in his thirties or forties with glioma.

This clone has only one observation. V usage is TRBV5-4 and J usage is TRBJ2-1, with 12 bases lining up with TRBD2. Germline values: CDR1 SGHNT, CDR2 YYREEE (reference sequence). The CDR3 runs 17 residues. The ends lost 4 bases at V and 0 bases at J; junction bases unmatched: 5. CDR3 in DNA: TGTGCCAGCAGCGCACCGACTAGCGGGGGCTCCTACAATGAGCAGTTCTTC. This translates into CASSAPTSGGSYNEQFF.

The chain has TRBV27 and TRBJ1-5; D is possibly TRBD1 (5 bases). Between the trimmed V and J ends, which lost 5 bases and 2 bases, there was a span of 10 bases. The CDR3 totals 14 residues. CDR1 and CDR2 from the germline V gene are MNHEY and SMNVEV (reference sequence). In nucleotides, the CDR3 is TGTGCCAGCAGTCTTCAGGGTGGCAATCAGCCCCAGCATTTT. The encoded protein is CASSLQGGNQPQHF.

The genes are TRBV9 and TRBJ2-5; perhaps TRBD1 as D (5 bases). Germline CDR1 SGDLS, CDR2 YYNGEE. Trimming cost V 4 bases and J 3 bases, with 13 bases left between them. The CDR3 has 14 amino acids. Written as DNA, the CDR3 is TGTGCCAGCAGCCTTGGGGCAGTTAAAGAGACCCAGTACTTC. Translated: CASSLGAVKETQYF.

This sequence joins TRBV5-4 and TRBJ1-2; 10 nucleotides match TRBD1. The J segment lost 8 bases and the V segment lost 4 bases, leaving 5 bases of the junction unmatched. The CDR3 has 13 residues. CDR1 and CDR2 (germline): SGHNT, YYREEE (reference sequence). The CDR3 region is CASSQGQGSGYTF. Here the CDR3 DNA reads TGTGCCAGCAGCCAGGGACAGGGGAGCGGCTACACCTTC.

The V call is TRBV28, the J call TRBJ1-3; TRBD1 agrees at 7 bases. The CDR3 sequence is 15 residues long. V was pared by 10 bases and J by 3 bases, with 12 bases of the junction left unmatched. The germline CDR1 and CDR2 sequences are MDHEN and SYDVKM. The CDR3 loop reads CATCEQGLNGNTIYF. CDR3 in DNA: TGTGCCACCTGCGAACAGGGGTTGAATGGAAACACCATATATTTT.

The chain uses TRBV15 and TRBJ2-3; the D gene is possibly TRBD2 (6 bases). The germline CDR1 and CDR2 sequences are LNHNV and YYDKDF (reference sequence). Between the trimmed V and J ends, which lost 1 base and 4 bases, there was a span of 15 bases. The length of the CDR3 is 16 residues. In DNA form, the CDR3 reads TGTGCCACCAGCAGAGCCCCCGGGAGTCTGGCAGATACGCAGTATTTT. Translation: CATSRAPGSLADTQYF.

The chain links TRBV7-9 to TRBJ1-2; D remains ambiguous. The CDR3 is 15 amino acids. Trimming stripped 1 base from V and 0 bases from J, with 9 bases between. Germline V CDR1 and CDR2: SEHNR, FQNEAQ (reference sequence). The CDR3 reads CASSLGAATNYGYTF. The CDR3 DNA reads TGTGCCAGCAGCTTAGGGGCGGCGACTAACTATGGCTACACCTTC. Complete variable domain (other parts from reference TRBV7-9 and TRBJ1-2): DTGVSQNPRHKITKRGQNVTFRCDPISEHNRLYWYRQTLGQGPEFLTYFQNEAQLEKSRLLSDRFSAERPKGSFSTLEIQRTEQGDSAMYLCASSLGAATNYGYTFGSGTRLTVV.

The gene calls are TRBV19 and TRBJ2-3; 9 bases are shared with TRBD2. The CDR3 has 15 residues. The germline V gene has CDR1 LNHDA and CDR2 SQIVND (reference sequence). V dropped 8 bases and J dropped 8; count of bases not matched to a gene: 14. The CDR3 nucleotides are TGTGCCAGTGCTAACCTAGCGGGACGTCATCGTACGCAGTATTTT. Translated, it gives CASANLAGRHRTQYF.

The chain has TRBV4-2 and TRBJ2-7; 11 bases are shared with TRBD2. Germline-derived CDR1 and CDR2 are LGHNA and YNFKEQ. The junction had 10 bases not matched to a gene; V was cut back by 4 bases and J by 5 bases. The CDR3 has 16 residues. The CDR3 here is CASSPYPTSGVNEQYF. As DNA, the CDR3 is TGTGCCAGCAGCCCATACCCGACTAGCGGGGTGAACGAGCAGTACTTC.

This sequence joins TRBV6-1 and TRBJ2-2; possibly TRBD2 for D (6 bases). The germline gives CDR1 MNHNS, CDR2 SASEGT. The CDR3 runs to 13 residues. V shed 8 bases and J shed 6 bases, with 13 bases lying between them. CDR3 sequence reads: CASPRDFAGELFF. The CDR3 DNA reads TGTGCCAGCCCCCGGGACTTTGCCGGGGAGCTGTTTTTT.

This clone appeared once. The rearrangement uses TRBV7-9 and TRBJ2-2; 10 nucleotides match TRBD1. Germline trimming cut 0 bases from V and 5 bases from J; bases unmatched to any gene: 6. The CDR3 consists of 17 residues. Germline assignment: CDR1 SEHNR and CDR2 FQNEAQ (reference sequence). CDR3 protein: CASSLAQGTGATGELFF. As DNA, the CDR3 is TGTGCCAGCAGCTTAGCGCAAGGGACAGGGGCGACCGGGGAGCTGTTTTTT. The variable domain in full, with the rest retrieved from reference TRBV7-9 and TRBJ2-2, is DTGVSQNPRHKITKRGQNVTFRCDPISEHNRLYWYRQTLGQGPEFLTYFQNEAQLEKSRLLSDRFSAERPKGSFSTLEIQRTEQGDSAMYLCASSLAQGTGATGELFFGEGSRLTVL.

This clone showed up just once. The chain combines TRBV7-2 with TRBJ1-5, with D perhaps TRBD1 (6 bases). Between the trimmed V and J ends, which lost 2 bases and 6 bases, there was a span of 11 bases. The CDR3 spans 14 residues. Germline CDR1 reads SGHTA; CDR2 reads FQGNSA. The CDR3 spells CASSLRDRPQPQHF. The CDR3 DNA reads as TGTGCCAGCAGCTTAAGAGACAGGCCTCAGCCCCAGCATTTT.

The rearrangement links TRBV30 to TRBJ1-1; weak D call: TRBD1 (5 bases). Germline lookup yields CDR1 GTSNPN and CDR2 SVGIG (reference sequence). The CDR3 is 13 residues long. Trimming took off 4 bases at V and 2 bases at J, with 11 bases between the two ends. CDR3 in DNA: TGTGCCTGGAAACTCAGGGTTAACACTGAAGCTTTCTTT. Translation gives CAWKLRVNTEAFF.

The chain is built from TRBV25-1 and TRBJ2-5; 7 bases map to TRBD1. With V trimmed by 3 bases and J by 5 bases, 3 bases remained unmatched. CDR3 length: 13 amino acids. Germline V lookup: CDR1 MGHDK, CDR2 SYGVNS. Written as DNA, the CDR3 is TGTGCCAGCAGTGACAGGGGGTTTGAGACCCAGTACTTC. Its protein product is CASSDRGFETQYF.

To note about this clone: In the same sample, other DNA sequences code for this CDR3. The chain recombines TRBV5-8 with TRBJ1-5, with D tentatively TRBD1 (6 bases). This CDR3 contains 14 residues. Germline assignment: CDR1 SGHTS and CDR2 YDEGEE. V lost 1 base, J lost 4 bases, and 9 bases lay in between. The CDR3 DNA reads as TGTGCCAGCAGCTTGAGGGGGTATAATCAGCCCCAGCATTTT. It is translated as CASSLRGYNQPQHF.

This sequence joins TRBV6-1 and TRBJ2-7; TRBD1 is a possible D gene (5 bases). The CDR3 has 13 amino acids. CDR1 MNHNS and CDR2 SASEGT come from the germline V gene. The V end was cut by 6 bases, the J end by 7 bases, with 16 bases between. CDR3 sequence reads: CASRRGPAGEQYF. The CDR3 nucleotides read TGTGCCAGCAGAAGGGGCCCCGCAGGTGAGCAGTACTTC.

The rearrangement links TRBV10-1 to TRBJ2-1; TRBD2 aligns across 7 bases. The CDR3 is 15 amino acids. With V trimmed by 5 bases and J by 6 bases, 10 bases remained unmatched. Germline-derived CDR1 and CDR2 are WNHNN and SYGVQD (reference sequence). Here the CDR3 reads CASSRGREFSNEQFF. The CDR3 coding sequence is TGCGCCAGCAGTAGAGGGCGGGAGTTCTCCAATGAGCAGTTCTTC.

The chain joins TRBV7-9 to TRBJ2-1; TRBD2 aligns across 8 bases. There are 18 residues in the CDR3. In germline, CDR1 is SEHNR, CDR2 FQNEAQ (reference sequence). V trimming: 1 base; J trimming: 9 bases; junction bases outside the gene matches: 17. This chain's CDR3 is CASSLGRGGSRPLGEQFF. CDR3 DNA: TGTGCCAGCAGCTTAGGACGGGGGGGGTCCCGCCCTTTGGGTGAGCAGTTCTTC.

This chain joins TRBV27 and TRBJ2-7; TRBD1 agrees at 9 bases. CDR3 size: 16 residues. The germline V gene encodes CDR1 MNHEY and CDR2 SMNVEV (reference sequence). The V and J ends lost 5 bases and 3 bases, in that order; junction bases with no gene match: 11. The CDR3 protein is CASSPSGRGQGYEQYF. The CDR3 DNA follows: TGTGCCAGCAGTCCCTCGGGAAGGGGACAGGGCTACGAGCAGTACTTC.

The chain has TRBV13 and TRBJ2-7, with D maybe TRBD2 (5 bases). CDR3 length: 17 amino acids. The V gene lost 1 base and the J gene lost 2 bases, with 18 bases spanning the gap. Germline V gives CDR1 PRHDT, CDR2 FYEKMQ (reference sequence). The CDR3 region has the DNA TGTGCCAGCAGCTTAGTAATGAGGGTTCAGGATCCCTACGAGCAGTACTTC. Amino acid sequence: CASSLVMRVQDPYEQYF.